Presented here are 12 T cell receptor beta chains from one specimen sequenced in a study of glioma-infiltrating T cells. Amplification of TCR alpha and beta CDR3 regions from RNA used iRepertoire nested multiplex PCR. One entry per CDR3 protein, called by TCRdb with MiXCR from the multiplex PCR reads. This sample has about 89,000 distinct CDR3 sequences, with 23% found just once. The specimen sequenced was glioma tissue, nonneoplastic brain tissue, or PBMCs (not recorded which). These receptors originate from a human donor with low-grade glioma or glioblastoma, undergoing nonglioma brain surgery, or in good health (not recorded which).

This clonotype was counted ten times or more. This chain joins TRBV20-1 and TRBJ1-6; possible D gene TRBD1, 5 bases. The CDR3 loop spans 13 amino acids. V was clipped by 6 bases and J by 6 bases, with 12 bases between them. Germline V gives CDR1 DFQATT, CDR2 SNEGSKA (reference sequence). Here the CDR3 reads CSAAFGGNSPLHF. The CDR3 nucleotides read TGCAGTGCCGCGTTCGGGGGTAATTCACCCCTCCACTTT.

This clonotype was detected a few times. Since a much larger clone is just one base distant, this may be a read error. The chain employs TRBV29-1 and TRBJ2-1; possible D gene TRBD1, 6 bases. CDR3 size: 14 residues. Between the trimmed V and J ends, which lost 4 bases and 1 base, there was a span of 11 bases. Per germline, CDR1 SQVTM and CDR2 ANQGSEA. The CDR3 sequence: CSVVGASSYNEQFF. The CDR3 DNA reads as TGCAGCGTTGTGGGGGCTAGTTCCTACAATGAGCAGTTCTTC.

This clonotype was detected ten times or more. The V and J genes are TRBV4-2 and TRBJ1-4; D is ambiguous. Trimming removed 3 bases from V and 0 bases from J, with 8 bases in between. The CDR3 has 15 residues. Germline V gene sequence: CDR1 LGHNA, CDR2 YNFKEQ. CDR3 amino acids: CASSHPQATNEKLFF. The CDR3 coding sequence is TGTGCCAGCAGCCACCCACAAGCAACTAATGAAAAACTGTTTTTT.

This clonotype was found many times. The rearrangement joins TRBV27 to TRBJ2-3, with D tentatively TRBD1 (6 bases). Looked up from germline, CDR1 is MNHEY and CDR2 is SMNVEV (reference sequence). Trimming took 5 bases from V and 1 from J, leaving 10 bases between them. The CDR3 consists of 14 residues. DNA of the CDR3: TGTGCCAGCAGTACACAGGGACGCACAGATACGCAGTATTTT. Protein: CASSTQGRTDTQYF.

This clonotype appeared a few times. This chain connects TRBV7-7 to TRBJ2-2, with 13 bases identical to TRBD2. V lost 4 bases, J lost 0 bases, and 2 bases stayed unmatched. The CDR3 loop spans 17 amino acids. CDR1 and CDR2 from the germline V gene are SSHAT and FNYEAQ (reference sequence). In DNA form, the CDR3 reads TGTGCCAGCAGCTCTGGGACTAGCGGGGCGAACACCGGGGAGCTGTTTTTT. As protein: CASSSGTSGANTGELFF.

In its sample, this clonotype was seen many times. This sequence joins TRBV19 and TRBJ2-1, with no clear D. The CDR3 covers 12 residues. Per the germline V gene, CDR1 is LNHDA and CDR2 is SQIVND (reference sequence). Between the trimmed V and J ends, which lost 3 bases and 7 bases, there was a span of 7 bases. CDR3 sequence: CASSMGLNEQFF. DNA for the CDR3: TGTGCCAGTAGTATGGGCCTGAATGAGCAGTTCTTC.

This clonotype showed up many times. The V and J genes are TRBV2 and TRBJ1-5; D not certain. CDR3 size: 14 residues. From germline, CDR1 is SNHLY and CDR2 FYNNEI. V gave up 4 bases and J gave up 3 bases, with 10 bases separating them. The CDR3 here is CASSGRTYNQPQHF. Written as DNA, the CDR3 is TGTGCCAGCAGTGGGAGGACTTACAATCAGCCCCAGCATTTT.

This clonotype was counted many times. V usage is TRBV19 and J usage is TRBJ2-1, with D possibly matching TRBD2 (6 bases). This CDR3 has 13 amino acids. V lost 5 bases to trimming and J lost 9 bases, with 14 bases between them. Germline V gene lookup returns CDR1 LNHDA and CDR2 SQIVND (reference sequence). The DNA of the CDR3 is TGTGCCAGTAGTGCCCGGGAGAATGGTGAGCAGTTCTTC. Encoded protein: CASSARENGEQFF.

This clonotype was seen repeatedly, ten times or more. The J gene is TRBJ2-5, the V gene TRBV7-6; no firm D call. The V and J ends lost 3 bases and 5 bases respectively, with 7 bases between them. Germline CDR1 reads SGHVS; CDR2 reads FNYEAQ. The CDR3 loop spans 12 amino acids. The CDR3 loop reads CASSFHPETQYF. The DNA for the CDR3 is TGTGCCAGCAGCTTCCATCCTGAGACCCAGTACTTC. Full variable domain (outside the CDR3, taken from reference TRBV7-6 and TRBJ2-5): GAGVSQSPRYKVTKRGQDVALRCDPISGHVSLYWYRQALGQGPEFLTYFNYEAQQDKSGLPNDRFSAERPEGSISTLTIQRTEQRDSAMYRCASSFHPETQYFGPGTRLLVL.

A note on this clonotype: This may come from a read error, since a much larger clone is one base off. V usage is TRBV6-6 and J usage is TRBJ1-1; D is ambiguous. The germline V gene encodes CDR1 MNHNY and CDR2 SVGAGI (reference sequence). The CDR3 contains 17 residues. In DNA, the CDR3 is TGTGCCAGCAGTTACACAGTACTAAGGGAAAGGGCCACTGAAGCTGTCTTT. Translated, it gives CASSYTVLRERATEAVF.

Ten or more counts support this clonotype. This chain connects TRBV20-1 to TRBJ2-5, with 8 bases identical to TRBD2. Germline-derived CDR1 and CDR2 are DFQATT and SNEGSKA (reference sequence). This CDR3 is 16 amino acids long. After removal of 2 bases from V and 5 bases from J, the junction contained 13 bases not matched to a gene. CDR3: CSARSPGAGVGETQYF. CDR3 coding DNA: TGCAGTGCTAGAAGTCCAGGAGCGGGAGTTGGGGAGACCCAGTACTTC.

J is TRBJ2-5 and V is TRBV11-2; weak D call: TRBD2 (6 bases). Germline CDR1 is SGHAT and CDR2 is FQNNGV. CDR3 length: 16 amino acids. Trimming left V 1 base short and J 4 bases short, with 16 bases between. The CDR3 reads CASSLAGGGFGETQYF. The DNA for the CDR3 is TGTGCCAGCAGCTTAGCCGGGGGAGGATTTGGAGAGACCCAGTACTTC.